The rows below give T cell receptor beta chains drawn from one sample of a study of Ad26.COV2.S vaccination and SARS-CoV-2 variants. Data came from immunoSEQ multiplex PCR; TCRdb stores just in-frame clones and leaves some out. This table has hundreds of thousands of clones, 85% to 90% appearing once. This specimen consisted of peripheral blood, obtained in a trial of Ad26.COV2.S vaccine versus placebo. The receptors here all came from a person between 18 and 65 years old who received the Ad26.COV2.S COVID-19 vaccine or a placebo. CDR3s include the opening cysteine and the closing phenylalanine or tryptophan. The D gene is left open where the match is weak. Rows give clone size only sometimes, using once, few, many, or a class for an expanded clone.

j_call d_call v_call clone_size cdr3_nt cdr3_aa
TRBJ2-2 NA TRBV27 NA TGTGCCAGCAGTTTTCGGGTAGGGGCAGCGAACACCGGGGAGCTGTTTTTT CASSFRVGAANTGELFF
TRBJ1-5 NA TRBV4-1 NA TGCGCCAGCAGCCAAGAACCGGGGGCAGGCGATCAGCCCCAGCATTTT CASSQEPGAGDQPQHF
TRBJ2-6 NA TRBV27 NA TGTGCCAGCAGTTCCCCTGATTCTGGGGCCAACGTCCTGACTTTC CASSSPDSGANVLTF
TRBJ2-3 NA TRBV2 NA TGTGCCAGCAGTCTCGGGCCAAACCAGTTCACAGATACGCAGTATTTT CASSLGPNQFTDTQYF
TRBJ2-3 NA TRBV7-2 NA TGTGCCAGCAGCTTAGAGCCGAGCACAGATACGCAGTATTTT CASSLEPSTDTQYF
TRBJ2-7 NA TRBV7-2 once TGTGCCAGCAGCCCCGACTGGGGTCGCGAGCAGTACTTC CASSPDWGREQYF
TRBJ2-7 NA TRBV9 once TGTGCCAGCAGCGTAGGGGGCAGCTCCTACGAGCAGTACTTC CASSVGGSSYEQYF
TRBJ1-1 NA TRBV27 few TGTGCCAGCAGTTTATCGGCAGGGAACACTGAAGCTTTCTTT CASSLSAGNTEAFF
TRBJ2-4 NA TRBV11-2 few TGTGCCAGCAGCCTCGTTCGGGGTAAAAACATTCAGTACTTC CASSLVRGKNIQYF
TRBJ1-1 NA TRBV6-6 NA TGTGCCAGCACTTACCTCACCTCCGAGGGTGAAGCTTTCTTT CASTYLTSEGEAFF
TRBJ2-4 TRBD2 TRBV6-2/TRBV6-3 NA TGTGCCAGCAGTTACCCTCCGCGACTAGCGGGAGAAAACATTCAGTACTTC CASSYPPRLAGENIQYF